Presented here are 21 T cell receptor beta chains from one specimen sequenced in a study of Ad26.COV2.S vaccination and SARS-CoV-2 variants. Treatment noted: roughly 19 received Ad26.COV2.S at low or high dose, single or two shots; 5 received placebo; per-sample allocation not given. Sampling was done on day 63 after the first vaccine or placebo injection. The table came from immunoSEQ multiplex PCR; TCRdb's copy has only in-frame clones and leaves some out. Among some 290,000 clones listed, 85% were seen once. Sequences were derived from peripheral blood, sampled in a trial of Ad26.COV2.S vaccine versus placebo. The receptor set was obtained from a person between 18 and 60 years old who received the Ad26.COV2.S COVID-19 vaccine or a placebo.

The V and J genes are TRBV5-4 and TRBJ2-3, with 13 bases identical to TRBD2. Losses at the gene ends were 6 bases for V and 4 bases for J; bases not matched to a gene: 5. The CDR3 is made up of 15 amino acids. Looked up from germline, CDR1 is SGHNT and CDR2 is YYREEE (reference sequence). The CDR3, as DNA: TGTGCCAGCACCCGGACTAGCGGGAGTTCAGATACGCAGTATTTT. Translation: CASTRTSGSSDTQYF.

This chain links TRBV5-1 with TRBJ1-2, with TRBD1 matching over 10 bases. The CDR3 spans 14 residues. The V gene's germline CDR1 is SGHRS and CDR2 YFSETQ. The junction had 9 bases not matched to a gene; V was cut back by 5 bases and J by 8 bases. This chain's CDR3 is CASSSDRGLRGYTF. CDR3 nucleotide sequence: TGCGCCAGCAGTTCGGACAGGGGGTTGCGAGGCTACACCTTC.

CDR3 coding DNA: TGTGCCAGCTTGGGTCGAAGGGGATCAGCCGGGGAGCTGTTTTTT. Amino acid sequence: CASLGRRGSAGELFF. This chain joins TRBV6-5 and TRBJ2-2; tentative D call: TRBD1 (5 bases). The CDR3 has 15 residues. V was cut by 8 bases and J by 6 bases, with 19 bases left in between. Germline lookup yields CDR1 MNHEY and CDR2 SVGAGI.

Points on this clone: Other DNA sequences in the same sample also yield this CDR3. CDR3 in DNA: TGTGCCAGTAGTATTAGCCGCCAAGAGACCCAGTACTTC. Its protein product is CASSISRQETQYF. This chain connects TRBV19 to TRBJ2-5; D ambiguous. The CDR3 is 13 residues long. Trimming pared 3 bases from V and 1 base from J, leaving 6 bases between. The V gene's germline CDR1 is LNHDA and CDR2 SQIVND (reference sequence).

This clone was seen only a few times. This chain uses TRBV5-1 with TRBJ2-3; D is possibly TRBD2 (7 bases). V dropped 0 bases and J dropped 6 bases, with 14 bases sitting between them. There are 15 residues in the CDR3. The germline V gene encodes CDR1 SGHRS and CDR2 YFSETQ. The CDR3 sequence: CASSLDGGHTDTQYF. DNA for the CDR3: TGCGCCAGCAGCTTGGACGGGGGGCATACTGATACGCAGTATTTT.

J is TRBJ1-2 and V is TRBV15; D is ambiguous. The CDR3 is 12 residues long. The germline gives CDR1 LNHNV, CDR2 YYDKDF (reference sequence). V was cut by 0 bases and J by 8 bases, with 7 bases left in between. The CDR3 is CATSRETGGYTF. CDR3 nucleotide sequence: TGTGCCACCAGCAGAGAGACGGGAGGCTACACCTTC.

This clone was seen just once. This CDR3 reads CASSELQGMDTQYF. The CDR3 coding sequence is TGTGCCAGCAGCGAATTACAGGGAATGGATACGCAGTATTTT. The chain joins TRBV9 to TRBJ2-3; D possibly corresponds to TRBD1 (6 bases). Trimming stripped 3 bases from V and 6 bases from J, with 14 bases between. CDR3 length: 14 residues. From germline, CDR1 is SGDLS and CDR2 YYNGEE.

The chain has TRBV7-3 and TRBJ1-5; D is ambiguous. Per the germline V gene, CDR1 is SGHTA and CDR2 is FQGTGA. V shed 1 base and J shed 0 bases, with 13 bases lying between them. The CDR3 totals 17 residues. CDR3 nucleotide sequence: TGTGCCAGCAGCTTAATAAAGCCGTCGACTAGCAATCAGCCCCAGCATTTT. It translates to CASSLIKPSTSNQPQHF.

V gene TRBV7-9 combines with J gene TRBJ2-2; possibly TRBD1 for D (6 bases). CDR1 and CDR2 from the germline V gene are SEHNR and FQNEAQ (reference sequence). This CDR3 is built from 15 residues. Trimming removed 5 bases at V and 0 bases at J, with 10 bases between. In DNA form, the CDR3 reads TGTGCCAGCAGCCAGGACAGTTCGAACACCGGGGAGCTGTTTTTT. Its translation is CASSQDSSNTGELFF.

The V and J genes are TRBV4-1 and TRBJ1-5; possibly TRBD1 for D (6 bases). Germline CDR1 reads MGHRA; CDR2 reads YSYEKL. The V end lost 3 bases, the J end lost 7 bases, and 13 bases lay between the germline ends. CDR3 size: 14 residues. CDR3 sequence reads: CASSQPGARQPQHF. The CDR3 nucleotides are TGCGCCAGCAGCCAGCCGGGGGCGCGACAGCCCCAGCATTTT.

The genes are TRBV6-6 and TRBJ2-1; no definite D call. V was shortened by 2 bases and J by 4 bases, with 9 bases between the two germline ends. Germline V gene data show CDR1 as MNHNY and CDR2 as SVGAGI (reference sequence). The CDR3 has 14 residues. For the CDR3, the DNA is TGTGCCAGCAGTTACCAGGCAGCTTACAATGAGCAGTTCTTC. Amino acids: CASSYQAAYNEQFF.

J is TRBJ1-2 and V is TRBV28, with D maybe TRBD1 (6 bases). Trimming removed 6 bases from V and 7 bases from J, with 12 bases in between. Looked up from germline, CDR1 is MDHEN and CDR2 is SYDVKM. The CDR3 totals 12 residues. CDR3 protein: CASSGQPFGYTF. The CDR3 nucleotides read TGTGCCAGCAGCGGACAGCCCTTTGGCTACACCTTC.

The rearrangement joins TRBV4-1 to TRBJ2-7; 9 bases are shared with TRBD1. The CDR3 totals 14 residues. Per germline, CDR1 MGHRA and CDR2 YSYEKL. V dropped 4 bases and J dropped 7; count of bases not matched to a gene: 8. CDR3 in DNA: TGCGCCAGCAGCCCCTGGGACAGGGAGGGGGAGCAGTACTTC. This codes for CASSPWDREGEQYF.

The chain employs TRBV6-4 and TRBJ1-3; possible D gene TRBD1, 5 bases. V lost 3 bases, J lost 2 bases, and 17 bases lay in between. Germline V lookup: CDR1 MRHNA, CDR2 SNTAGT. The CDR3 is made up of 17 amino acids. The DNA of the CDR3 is TGTGCCAGCAGTGATAGGCCCCTGGACATACCTGGAAACACCATATATTTT. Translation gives CASSDRPLDIPGNTIYF.

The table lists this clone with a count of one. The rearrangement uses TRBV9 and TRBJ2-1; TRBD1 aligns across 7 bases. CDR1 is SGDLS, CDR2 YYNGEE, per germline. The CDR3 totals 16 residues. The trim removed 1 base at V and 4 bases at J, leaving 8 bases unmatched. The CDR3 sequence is CASSVTGDPSYNEQFF. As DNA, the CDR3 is TGTGCCAGCAGCGTAACAGGGGACCCCTCTTACAATGAGCAGTTCTTC.

The CDR3 DNA is TGTGCCAGCAGCCTTTTCTACGAGCAGTACTTC. This codes for CASSLFYEQYF. This chain links TRBV5-8 with TRBJ2-7; no reliable D call. CDR1 and CDR2 from the germline V gene are SGHTS and YDEGEE. V dropped 4 bases and J dropped 3 bases, with 5 bases sitting between them. The CDR3 totals 11 residues. Looking up the rest from reference TRBV5-8 and TRBJ2-7 gives the full variable domain: EAGVTQSPTHLIKTRGQQATLRCSPISGHTSVYWYQQALGLGLQFLLWYDEGEERNRGNFPPRFSGRQFPNYSSELNVNALELEDSALYLCASSLFYEQYFGPGTRLTVT.

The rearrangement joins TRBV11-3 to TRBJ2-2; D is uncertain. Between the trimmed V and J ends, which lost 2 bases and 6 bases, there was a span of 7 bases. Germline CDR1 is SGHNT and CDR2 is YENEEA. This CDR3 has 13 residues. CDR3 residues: CASSLYPPGELFF. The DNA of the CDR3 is TGTGCCAGCAGCTTATATCCCCCCGGGGAGCTGTTTTTT.

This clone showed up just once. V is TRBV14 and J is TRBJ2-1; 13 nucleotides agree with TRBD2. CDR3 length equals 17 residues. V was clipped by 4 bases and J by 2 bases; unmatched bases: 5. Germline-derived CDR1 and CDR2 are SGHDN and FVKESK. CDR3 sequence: CASSLLTSGGAYNEQFF. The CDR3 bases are TGTGCCAGCAGCCTTTTAACTAGCGGGGGGGCCTACAATGAGCAGTTCTTC.

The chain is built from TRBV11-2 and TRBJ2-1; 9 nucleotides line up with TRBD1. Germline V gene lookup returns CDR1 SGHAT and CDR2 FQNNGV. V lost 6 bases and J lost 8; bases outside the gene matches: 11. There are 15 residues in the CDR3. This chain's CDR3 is CASRSVRTGVHEQFF. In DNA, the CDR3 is TGTGCCAGCAGGTCAGTTCGGACAGGGGTTCATGAGCAGTTCTTC.

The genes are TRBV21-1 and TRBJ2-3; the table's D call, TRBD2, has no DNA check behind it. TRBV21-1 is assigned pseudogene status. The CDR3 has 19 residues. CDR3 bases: TGTGCCAGCAACAACGGAGATCTTAAGCGGGGGGAATGCACAGATACGCAGTATTTT. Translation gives CASNNGDLKRGECTDTQYF.

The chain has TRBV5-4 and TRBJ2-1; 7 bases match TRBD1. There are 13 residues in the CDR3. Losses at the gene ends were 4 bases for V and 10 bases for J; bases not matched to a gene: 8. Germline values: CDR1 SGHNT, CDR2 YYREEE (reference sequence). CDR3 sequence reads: CASSLTGASEQFF. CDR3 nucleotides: TGTGCCAGCAGCCTAACAGGGGCCAGCGAGCAGTTCTTC.